Below, 19 T cell receptor beta chains from the same sample are listed, as sequenced in a study of blood T cell repertoires in COVID-19. Generated by immunoSEQ multiplex PCR, the TCRdb table keeps only in-frame clones and is missing some. The sample carries roughly 60,000 clones, approximately 80% recorded once. Sequenced: peripheral blood. The receptors were gathered from a man aged 30-40 years with COVID-19, enrolled during active disease.

The chain employs TRBV28 and TRBJ1-1; D ambiguous. V dropped 3 bases and J dropped 5 bases, with 13 bases sitting between them. Germline V gene sequence: CDR1 MDHEN, CDR2 SYDVKM. The CDR3 sequence is 14 residues long. DNA of the CDR3: TGTGCCAGCAGTTTTACGGATGGGCCTACTGAAGCTTTCTTT. This translates into CASSFTDGPTEAFF.

V is TRBV29-1 and J is TRBJ2-7, with D uncertain. This CDR3 is 14 amino acids long. The germline V gene has CDR1 SQVTM and CDR2 ANQGSEA. V lost 4 bases to trimming and J lost 5 bases, with 18 bases between them. CDR3 in DNA: TGCAGCGTTGTCCCCGAGGCGGTTTTGGACGAGCAGTACTTC. Protein: CSVVPEAVLDEQYF.

This clone showed up just once. The chain combines TRBV4-2 with TRBJ1-1; D gene uncertain. Germline-derived CDR1 and CDR2 are LGHNA and YNFKEQ. The V and J ends lost 1 base and 6 bases respectively, with 12 bases between them. CDR3 length: 14 amino acids. The CDR3 here is CASSQVQENAEAFF. DNA of the CDR3: TGTGCCAGCAGCCAAGTTCAGGAAAACGCTGAAGCTTTCTTT.

The chain joins TRBV5-1 to TRBJ2-5; 9 positions agree with TRBD1. The CDR3 covers 16 residues. The J segment lost 2 bases and the V segment lost 4 bases, leaving 9 bases of the junction unmatched. CDR1 and CDR2 from the germline V gene are SGHRS and YFSETQ. The CDR3 DNA reads as TGCGCCAGCAGCCGGTTAACCGGGACAGGGCAAGAGACCCAGTACTTC. Protein: CASSRLTGTGQETQYF.

This clone was seen just once. CDR3 in amino acids: CASSSPGQGANYGYTF. The CDR3 bases are TGTGCCAGCAGTTCACCCGGACAGGGGGCTAACTATGGCTACACCTTC. The V call is TRBV6-5, the J call TRBJ1-2; 10 positions agree with TRBD1. The CDR3 contains 16 residues. Germline loops: CDR1 MNHEY, CDR2 SVGAGI. Unmatched junction bases numbered 5, after V lost 4 bases and J lost 0 bases.

This clone was counted a single time. The chain is built from TRBV4-2 and TRBJ2-7, with TRBD2 identical over 7 bases. J was trimmed by 2 bases and V by 4 bases; bases with no gene match: 17. The CDR3 loop spans 18 amino acids. Germline V CDR1 and CDR2: LGHNA, YNFKEQ. The CDR3 DNA is TGTGCCAGCAGCCCCGTGGGGGGGGGAGCGCTCTCAACCTACGAGCAGTACTTC. The encoded protein is CASSPVGGGALSTYEQYF.

The chain joins TRBV28 to TRBJ1-5, with a possible D match to TRBD1 (5 bases). CDR1 is MDHEN and CDR2 is SYDVKM in the germline V gene. This CDR3 is built from 14 residues. V lost 1 base, J lost 6 bases, and 10 bases lay in between. The CDR3 here is CASSLSQERQPQHF. The CDR3 bases are TGTGCCAGCAGTTTATCACAGGAGCGTCAGCCCCAGCATTTT.

V usage is TRBV7-3 and J usage is TRBJ1-1; unclear D gene. With 6 bases removed from V and 7 bases from J, the gap between germline ends came to 12 bases. Germline CDR1 and CDR2: SGHTA and FQGTGA. The CDR3 spans 12 residues. The CDR3 coding sequence is TGTGCCAGCAGGAATGAGGGCGGTGAAGCTTTCTTT. This sequence encodes CASRNEGGEAFF.

Here the CDR3 reads CASSNGAGGPQHF. CDR3 nucleotides: TGTGCCAGCAGCAATGGGGCCGGGGGGCCCCAGCATTTT. This sequence joins TRBV7-9 and TRBJ1-5, with D possibly being TRBD1 (5 bases). The V end lost 5 bases, the J end lost 9 bases, and 14 bases lay between the germline ends. Germline V lookup: CDR1 SEHNR, CDR2 FQNEAQ (reference sequence). CDR3 length: 13 amino acids.

This clone occurred once. This chain connects TRBV28 to TRBJ2-3; TRBD2 agrees at 12 bases. The J segment lost 13 bases and the V segment lost 8 bases, leaving 7 bases of the junction unmatched. The CDR3 runs 12 residues. The germline V gene has CDR1 MDHEN and CDR2 SYDVKM. CDR3: CASGLAGGVEYF. Here the CDR3 DNA reads TGTGCCAGCGGGCTAGCGGGAGGGGTGGAGTATTTT.

The chain carries TRBV7-2 and TRBJ2-7; TRBD2 aligns across 10 bases. V shed 5 bases and J 4 bases; nucleotides not matched to a gene: 11. The CDR3 spans 16 residues. Germline values: CDR1 SGHTA, CDR2 FQGNSA. Here the CDR3 reads CASSLKAGGPSYEQYF. The CDR3 bases are TGTGCCAGCAGCCTCAAAGCGGGAGGGCCGTCGTACGAGCAGTACTTC.

This sequence joins TRBV9 and TRBJ2-3, with 8 bases lining up with TRBD1. Trimming at V came to 4 bases and at J to 5 bases, leaving 12 bases not matched to a gene. The CDR3 totals 16 residues. The V gene's germline CDR1 is SGDLS and CDR2 YYNGEE. CDR3 amino acids: CASSPSGQGNGDTQYF. DNA of the CDR3: TGTGCCAGCAGCCCAAGCGGACAGGGAAACGGAGATACGCAGTATTTT.

For this clone: The junction departs from the called germline gene at one end, perhaps through a read error. J is TRBJ2-1 and V is TRBV2; D may be TRBD1 (5 bases). There are 12 residues in the CDR3. Germline V lookup: CDR1 SNHLY, CDR2 FYNNEI. CDR3 region: CASTPLRGEQFF. Written as DNA, the CDR3 is TGTGCGAGCACCCCCTTAAGGGGTGAGCAGTTCTTC.

The J gene is TRBJ2-2, the V gene TRBV2, with 9 bases matching TRBD1. V lost 5 bases and J lost 6; bases outside the gene matches: 7. The CDR3 has 15 amino acids. The V gene's germline CDR1 is SNHLY and CDR2 FYNNEI. The CDR3 sequence is CASSKDRGSPGELFF. The CDR3 DNA sequence: TGTGCCAGCAGTAAGGACAGGGGATCGCCCGGGGAGCTGTTTTTT.

This chain joins TRBV9 and TRBJ1-3, with TRBD1 identical over 9 bases. The CDR3 spans 15 residues. V was clipped by 4 bases and J by 4 bases; unmatched bases: 6. Germline V lookup: CDR1 SGDLS, CDR2 YYNGEE. CDR3 sequence (DNA): TGTGCCAGCAGCTCACAGGGGGCGAAAGGAAACACCATATATTTT. It translates to CASSSQGAKGNTIYF.

This clone has just a few counts. This rearrangement joins TRBV4-1 to TRBJ1-2, with 7 nucleotides matching TRBD1. CDR1 is MGHRA and CDR2 is YSYEKL in the germline V gene. The CDR3 totals 15 residues. The junction had 9 bases not matched to a gene; V was cut back by 3 bases and J by 5 bases. As DNA, the CDR3 is TGCGCCAGCAGCCATTCTTCCGGACAGGTTTATGGCTACACCTTC. This codes for CASSHSSGQVYGYTF.

The chain carries TRBV6-5 and TRBJ1-3; D not certain. CDR1 and CDR2 (germline): MNHEY, SVGAGI. Trimming removed 7 bases from V and 3 bases from J, with 10 bases in between. This CDR3 is 13 amino acids long. The CDR3 sequence: CASTGRGGNTIYF. In DNA, the CDR3 is TGTGCCAGCACGGGAAGAGGTGGAAACACCATATATTTT.

The chain links TRBV29-1 to TRBJ1-4; no clear D. V lost 0 bases, J lost 4 bases, and 6 bases lay in between. This CDR3 has 13 amino acids. Germline CDR1 is SQVTM and CDR2 is ANQGSEA. The CDR3 reads CSVEDGDNEKLFF. The CDR3 coding sequence is TGCAGCGTTGAAGATGGAGATAATGAAAAACTGTTTTTT.

V is TRBV2 and J is TRBJ2-7; no firm D call. Germline loops: CDR1 SNHLY, CDR2 FYNNEI. V was pared by 6 bases and J by 2 bases, with 5 bases between. This CDR3 is 11 amino acids long. The CDR3 protein is CASSLTYEQYF. The CDR3 bases are TGTGCCAGCAGCCTAACCTACGAGCAGTACTTC.